A single T cell receptor (beta chain) is shown here with its context. This clone has more than one count but fewer than ten. What antigen it recognizes has not been identified. No base quality information exists; no much larger clone differs at one position. The data originate from a study of beta chain features in type 1 diabetes (dated by TCRdb to 2016 to 2019). Background on the whole study: Mean age, gender distribution, total cell number and subset yield were not different between patients and healthy donors. Across all samples, 90 million to 130 million sorted cells were examined, and cell number per subset correlated strongly with RNA yield. The study compared TCRB repertoires of sorted circulating CD4+ T cell subsets between recently diagnosed type 1 diabetes patients and matched healthy donors. Regulatory and stem cell-like memory subsets were obtained from only 8 patients and roughly 8 healthy donors, while naive and central memory subsets were obtained from all 30 or so donors. General conclusions and limits of the study: HLA sub-analyses involved small numbers of individuals, so any influence of HLA type on TCRB rearrangement remained unresolved. Naive, central memory and regulatory TCRB repertoires appeared to be more similar among patients than among healthy donors. Type 1 diabetes patients showed a moderate but significant shortening of TCRB CDR3 length in all four CD4+ subsets. At VDJ recombination sites, type 1 diabetes patients had fewer insertions and more deleted nucleotides, which implies abnormalities in thymic rearrangement. Sequencing cDNA rather than genomic DNA could over-represent highly expressing activated cells, although activation and CD3 levels did not differ between groups. Shorter templates might be favored by PCR, yet because patient and control samples were amplified and corrected together, any such skew would affect both groups equally.

The entire isolated RNA was reverse transcribed using the High Capacity cDNA Reverse Transcription Kit, and thus expressed TCRB transcripts were sequenced. Deep immunoSEQ sequencing was applied to naive, central memory and regulatory T cell samples, giving an average of about 3.7 million total reads per sample. After sorted cells were lysed in RLT buffer, RNA was extracted with DNase-treated RNeasy Micro or Mini kits, with the choice depending on cell number. To prevent cross-contamination, every cell subset was processed on its own, while patient and healthy donor samples were processed together. Using the immunoSEQ multiplex PCR, TCRB sequences were amplified from cDNA into 87-bp fragments spanning the CDR3 region. Sequencing of the amplicons was performed on the Illumina HiSeq platform. Per the original workflow: PCR bias was corrected computationally using synthetic template baselines, and reads within Hamming distance 2 were collapsed, with unmergeable singletons discarded. Reads were aligned against IMGT to assign V, D and J genes, CDR3 length and insertions or deletions at six rearrangement sites. Clonotype counts were normalized to sorted cell number within each subset before computing true diversity and Gini coefficients with the tcR R package. The overlap coefficient, calculated on TCRB nucleotide sequences, was used to quantify repertoire sharing. Out-of-frame TCRB sequences from naive cells were analyzed to stand in for the pre-selection repertoire. TCRdb carries this immuneACCESS record with in-frame sequences only. Its versions omit some clonotypes, under half of them owing to an unresolved V gene in the studies checked, with the rest unexplained. Clone size and the V and J calls come from that table; the DNA yielded D and trimming. This sample has about 650,000 clones in its table, and roughly an eighth of those were observed once. More than 0.1% of the sample is held by the ten biggest clonotypes.

Each donor gave one peripheral blood draw, roughly 0.11 L on average, collected into heparinised tubes. A BD FACSAria II was used to sort naive, central memory, regulatory and stem cell-like memory CD4+ T cells with a panel that included CD45RO, CCR7, CD25, CD127, CD95 and CD27. A purity above 98% was achieved for all sorted populations. Right away, PBMCs were isolated by Lymphoprep density gradient centrifugation and were stained directly, with no culture step. So that batch effects would be minimized, each experiment stained and sorted samples in pairs, pairing one healthy donor with one patient. The CDR3 runs 13 residues from the cysteine to the phenylalanine. CDR3 DNA is the only sequence kept; it has 39 bases, read in frame from the first base. V sheds 7 bases and J sheds 5 bases, leaving 15 bases between their ends. The germline V gene gives CDR1 as SGHTA and CDR2 as FQGNSA.

This TCR was recovered from a young man with type 1 diabetes. The V and J genes are TRBV7-2 and TRBJ2-7, and the D gene may be TRBD2, 7 bases matching. The sequencing input was naive CD4+ T cells from blood. The cell subset or site tag for this specimen amounts to: true naive CD4+ T cells. The CDR3 loop reads CASKGRGDHEQYF. The DNA sequence reads TGTGCCAGCAAGGGGAGGGGGGACCACGAGCAGTACTTC.